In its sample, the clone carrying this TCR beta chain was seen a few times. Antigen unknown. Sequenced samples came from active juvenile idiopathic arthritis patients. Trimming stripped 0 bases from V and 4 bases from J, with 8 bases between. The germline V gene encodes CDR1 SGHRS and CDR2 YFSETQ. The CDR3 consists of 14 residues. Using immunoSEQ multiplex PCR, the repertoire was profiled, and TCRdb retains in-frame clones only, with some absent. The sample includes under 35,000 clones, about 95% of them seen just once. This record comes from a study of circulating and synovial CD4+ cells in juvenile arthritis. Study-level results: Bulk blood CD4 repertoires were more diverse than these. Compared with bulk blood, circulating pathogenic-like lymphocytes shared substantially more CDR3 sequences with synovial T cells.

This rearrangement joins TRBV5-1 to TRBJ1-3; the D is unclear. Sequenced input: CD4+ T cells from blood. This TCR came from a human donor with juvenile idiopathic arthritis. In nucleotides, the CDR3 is TGCGCCAGCAGCTTGGGAGGGTCCGGAAACACCATATATTTT. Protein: CASSLGGSGNTIYF. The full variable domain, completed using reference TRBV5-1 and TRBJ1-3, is KAGVTQTPRYLIKTRGQQVTLSCSPISGHRSVSWYQQTPGQGLQFLFEYFSETQRNKGNFPGRFSGRQFSNSRSEMNVSTLELGDSALYLCASSLGGSGNTIYFGEGSWLTVV.